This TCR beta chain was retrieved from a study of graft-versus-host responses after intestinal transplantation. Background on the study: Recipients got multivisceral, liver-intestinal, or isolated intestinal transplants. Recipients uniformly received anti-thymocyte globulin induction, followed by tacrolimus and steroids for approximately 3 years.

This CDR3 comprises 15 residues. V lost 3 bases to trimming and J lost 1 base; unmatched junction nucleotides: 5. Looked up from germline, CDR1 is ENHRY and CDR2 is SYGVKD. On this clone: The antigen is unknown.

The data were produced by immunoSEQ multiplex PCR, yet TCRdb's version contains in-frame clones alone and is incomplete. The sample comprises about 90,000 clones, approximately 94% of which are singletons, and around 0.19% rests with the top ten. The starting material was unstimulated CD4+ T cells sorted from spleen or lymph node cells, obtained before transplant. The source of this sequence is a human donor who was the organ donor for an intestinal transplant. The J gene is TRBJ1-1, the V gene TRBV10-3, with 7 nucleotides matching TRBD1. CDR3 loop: CAISDFNRGNTEAFF. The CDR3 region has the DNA TGTGCCATCAGTGATTTTAACAGGGGGAACACTGAAGCTTTCTTT.